Listed below are T cell receptor beta chains from one sample, sequenced in a study of cytomegalovirus exposure and HLA in healthy donors. Some clones are missing from TCRdb's copy, which holds only in-frame ones; the method was immunoSEQ multiplex PCR. The sample includes approximately 81,000 clones, roughly 74% seen only once; the top ten take around 6.4%. The sequenced material came from PBMCs. Receptor source: a woman between 45 and 65 years old in good health and CMV-seropositive. The CDR3 runs from the conserved cysteine through the conserved F or W. The D gene is left open where the match is weak. Size values are once, few and many counts, or a class for expanded clones, and some rows have none.

J gene: TRBJ2-3; V gene: TRBV29-1; D gene: -; clone size: -; CDR3 length: 13; CDR3 DNA: TGCAGCCACAGGGCAGGGGTGGCTGATACGCAGTATTTT; CDR3 protein: CSHRAGVADTQYF
J gene: TRBJ1-1; V gene: TRBV7-9; D gene: -; clone size: few; CDR3 length: 14; CDR3 DNA: TGTGCCAGCAGCCTAGACACAGCGAACACTGAAGCTTTCTTT; CDR3 protein: CASSLDTANTEAFF
J gene: TRBJ2-7; V gene: TRBV28; D gene: -; clone size: few; CDR3 length: 14; CDR3 DNA: TGTGCTTCGCTCCCGGGTCGGCCTTCCTACGAGCAGTACTTC; CDR3 protein: CASLPGRPSYEQYF
J gene: TRBJ1-1; V gene: TRBV7-2; D gene: TRBD1; clone size: -; CDR3 length: 15; CDR3 DNA: TGTGCCAGCAGGAGTCCGGGACAGGGTTCTCCTGAAGCTTTCTTT; CDR3 protein: CASRSPGQGSPEAFF
J gene: TRBJ2-2; V gene: TRBV6-4; D gene: -; clone size: -; CDR3 length: 14; CDR3 DNA: TGTGCCAGCAGTGACCACTTTAACACCGGGGAGCTGTTTTTT; CDR3 protein: CASSDHFNTGELFF
J gene: TRBJ2-1; V gene: TRBV29-1; D gene: TRBD2; clone size: -; CDR3 length: 14; CDR3 DNA: TGCAGCGCCCACTCCGGGACTAGCTCCAATGAGCAGTTCTTC; CDR3 protein: CSAHSGTSSNEQFF
J gene: TRBJ1-1; V gene: TRBV28; D gene: TRBD1; clone size: -; CDR3 length: 14; CDR3 DNA: TGTGCCAGCACTATAGACAGGGTGAACACTGAAGCTTTCTTT; CDR3 protein: CASTIDRVNTEAFF
J gene: TRBJ1-2; V gene: TRBV7-9; D gene: -; clone size: -; CDR3 length: 13; CDR3 DNA: TGTGCCAGCAGCTTAGCTACAGGTCGTGGCTACACCTTC; CDR3 protein: CASSLATGRGYTF
J gene: TRBJ2-3; V gene: TRBV7-9; D gene: TRBD2; clone size: -; CDR3 length: 15; CDR3 DNA: TGTGCCAGCAGCTTAGCACTAGCGGACCGAGATACGCAGTATTTT; CDR3 protein: CASSLALADRDTQYF
J gene: TRBJ1-2; V gene: TRBV5-4; D gene: -; clone size: few; CDR3 length: 13; CDR3 DNA: TGTGCCAGCAGCCCCGGGTCTAACTATGGCTACACCTTC; CDR3 protein: CASSPGSNYGYTF
J gene: TRBJ1-1; V gene: TRBV25-1; D gene: TRBD1; clone size: -; CDR3 length: 12; CDR3 DNA: TGTGCCACCGGACAGGGGAACACTGAAGCTTTCTTT; CDR3 protein: CATGQGNTEAFF
J gene: TRBJ2-2; V gene: TRBV15; D gene: TRBD1; clone size: -; CDR3 length: 14; CDR3 DNA: TGTGCCATCGGGACAGACACGAACACCGGGGAGCTGTTTTTT; CDR3 protein: CAIGTDTNTGELFF
J gene: TRBJ2-1; V gene: TRBV10-3; D gene: TRBD2; clone size: -; CDR3 length: 14; CDR3 DNA: TGTGCCATCACTTTGGGACTAGCGAAGAATGAGCAGTTCTTC; CDR3 protein: CAITLGLAKNEQFF
J gene: TRBJ2-5; V gene: TRBV19; D gene: -; clone size: few; CDR3 length: 16; CDR3 DNA: TGTGCCAGTAGTGCTCGCGGGAATTTGAATTTGGAGACCCAGTACTTC; CDR3 protein: CASSARGNLNLETQYF
J gene: TRBJ1-2; V gene: TRBV6-1; D gene: TRBD1; clone size: -; CDR3 length: 14; CDR3 DNA: TGTGCCAGCAGTGGAACCGGGACAGGTTATGGCTACACCTTC; CDR3 protein: CASSGTGTGYGYTF
J gene: TRBJ2-7; V gene: TRBV9; D gene: -; clone size: -; CDR3 length: 16; CDR3 DNA: TGTGCCAGCAGCGTAGGTGGGGACAGCGGGTCCTACGAGCAGTACTTC; CDR3 protein: CASSVGGDSGSYEQYF
J gene: TRBJ2-7; V gene: TRBV29-1; D gene: TRBD1; clone size: -; CDR3 length: 15; CDR3 DNA: TGCAGCGTTGAGGTTGATCAACGACAGGGCCACGAGCAGTACTTC; CDR3 protein: CSVEVDQRQGHEQYF
J gene: TRBJ1-1; V gene: TRBV5-6; D gene: TRBD1; clone size: once; CDR3 length: 14; CDR3 DNA: TGTGCCAGCAGGAAACAGGGGGTGAACACTGAAGCTTTCTTT; CDR3 protein: CASRKQGVNTEAFF
J gene: TRBJ1-2; V gene: TRBV7-9; D gene: -; clone size: -; CDR3 length: 12; CDR3 DNA: TGTTCCAGCAGCTTAGACAGTTTCGGCTACACCTTC; CDR3 protein: CSSSLDSFGYTF
J gene: TRBJ2-6; V gene: TRBV2; D gene: -; clone size: few; CDR3 length: 17; CDR3 DNA: TGTGCCAGCACAGGGGGGTTAGGAGAATCTGGGGCCAACGTCCTGACTTTC; CDR3 protein: CASTGGLGESGANVLTF
J gene: TRBJ2-1; V gene: TRBV4-1; D gene: TRBD1; clone size: few; CDR3 length: 16; CDR3 DNA: TGCGCCAGCAGCCAGGGACAGGGGACAACTGCTGATGAGCAGTTCTTC; CDR3 protein: CASSQGQGTTADEQFF
J gene: TRBJ2-3; V gene: TRBV27; D gene: -; clone size: -; CDR3 length: 16; CDR3 DNA: TGTGCCAGCAGTCCCACCTGGAGGGGACCCACAGATACGCAGTATTTT; CDR3 protein: CASSPTWRGPTDTQYF
J gene: TRBJ2-1; V gene: TRBV11-3; D gene: TRBD2; clone size: few; CDR3 length: 15; CDR3 DNA: TGTGCCAGCAGCTCAGTAGCGGGAGGCCAAGCGGAGCAGTTCTTC; CDR3 protein: CASSSVAGGQAEQFF
J gene: TRBJ1-5; V gene: TRBV6-6; D gene: -; clone size: -; CDR3 length: 16; CDR3 DNA: TGTGCCAGCATGTGGGGCTTGGGGGCCAACAATCAGCCCCAGCATTTT; CDR3 protein: CASMWGLGANNQPQHF
J gene: TRBJ1-1; V gene: TRBV29-1; D gene: -; clone size: -; CDR3 length: 15; CDR3 DNA: TGCAGCGTCGAAGGGTCCAACGGAGCGCACACTGAAGCTTTCTTT; CDR3 protein: CSVEGSNGAHTEAFF
J gene: TRBJ1-5; V gene: TRBV4-1; D gene: TRBD1; clone size: -; CDR3 length: 17; CDR3 DNA: TGCGCCAGCAGCCAAGGGACAGGGGGCTTAAGCAATCAGCCCCAGCATTTT; CDR3 protein: CASSQGTGGLSNQPQHF
J gene: TRBJ2-3; V gene: TRBV2; D gene: -; clone size: few; CDR3 length: 14; CDR3 DNA: TGTGCCAGCGGGGGGCGGGAGCCCGGAGATACGCAGTATTTT; CDR3 protein: CASGGREPGDTQYF
J gene: TRBJ2-1; V gene: TRBV18; D gene: -; clone size: -; CDR3 length: 15; CDR3 DNA: TGTGCCAGCTCACCACAACAGAACATCTACAATGAGCAGTTCTTC; CDR3 protein: CASSPQQNIYNEQFF
J gene: TRBJ2-1; V gene: TRBV19; D gene: -; clone size: -; CDR3 length: 14; CDR3 DNA: TGTGCCAGTTCCCGGGACAAATCCTACAATGAGCAGTTCTTC; CDR3 protein: CASSRDKSYNEQFF
J gene: TRBJ1-1; V gene: TRBV19; D gene: -; clone size: few; CDR3 length: 14; CDR3 DNA: TGTGCCAGTCCTCCCGGACTTGGGGGGACTGAAGCTTTCTTT; CDR3 protein: CASPPGLGGTEAFF
J gene: TRBJ2-7; V gene: TRBV9; D gene: -; clone size: -; CDR3 length: 16; CDR3 DNA: TGTGCCAGCAGCCCCCGCCCCGACATCGGGAAGCGAGAGCAGTACTTC; CDR3 protein: CASSPRPDIGKREQYF
J gene: TRBJ1-3; V gene: TRBV5-1; D gene: -; clone size: -; CDR3 length: 15; CDR3 DNA: TGCGCCAGCAGCCCGGGGGGGGCGGCTGGAAACACCATATATTTT; CDR3 protein: CASSPGGAAGNTIYF
J gene: TRBJ1-2; V gene: TRBV27; D gene: TRBD1; clone size: -; CDR3 length: 15; CDR3 DNA: TGTGCCAGCAGTTTATTAACAGGGGGCTACTATGGCTACACCTTC; CDR3 protein: CASSLLTGGYYGYTF
J gene: TRBJ2-1; V gene: TRBV19; D gene: TRBD2; clone size: once; CDR3 length: 15; CDR3 DNA: TGTGCCAGTAGGGCCCTTACACTAGCGGGAGAAGAGCAGTTCTTC; CDR3 protein: CASRALTLAGEEQFF
J gene: TRBJ2-5; V gene: TRBV9; D gene: -; clone size: -; CDR3 length: 14; CDR3 DNA: TGTGCCAGCAGCGTAGGAGCGCTCTCTGGGACCCAGTACTTC; CDR3 protein: CASSVGALSGTQYF
J gene: TRBJ2-7; V gene: TRBV5-1; D gene: TRBD1; clone size: -; CDR3 length: 15; CDR3 DNA: TGCGCCAGCAGCTTGGCCGGGGACAGGGGGGGCGAGCAGTACTTC; CDR3 protein: CASSLAGDRGGEQYF
J gene: TRBJ2-7; V gene: TRBV7-7; D gene: -; clone size: -; CDR3 length: 13; CDR3 DNA: TGTGCTAGCAGCTTGCAGCGCTCGGACGAGCAGTACTTC; CDR3 protein: CASSLQRSDEQYF
J gene: TRBJ2-2; V gene: TRBV7-2; D gene: TRBD2; clone size: -; CDR3 length: 15; CDR3 DNA: TGTGCCAGCAGGGGATCTAGCGGGAGTTCCGGGGAGCTGTTTTTT; CDR3 protein: CASRGSSGSSGELFF
J gene: TRBJ1-6; V gene: TRBV6-6; D gene: TRBD1; clone size: -; CDR3 length: 15; CDR3 DNA: TGTGCCAGCAGTTACCCGGGACAGTATAATTCACCCCTCCACTTT; CDR3 protein: CASSYPGQYNSPLHF
J gene: TRBJ2-1; V gene: TRBV7-8; D gene: -; clone size: -; CDR3 length: 18; CDR3 DNA: TGTGCCAGCAGCTTAGCGGGGAGGGGGGAGCGAAACTACAATGAGCAGTTCTTC; CDR3 protein: CASSLAGRGERNYNEQFF
J gene: TRBJ1-1; V gene: TRBV6-6; D gene: TRBD1; clone size: -; CDR3 length: 15; CDR3 DNA: TGTGCCAGCAGTTACCCCGGACAGGGGAACACTGAAGCTTTCTTT; CDR3 protein: CASSYPGQGNTEAFF
J gene: TRBJ2-3; V gene: TRBV5-1; D gene: TRBD2; clone size: -; CDR3 length: 16; CDR3 DNA: TGCGCCAGCAGCCGGGGGGGTTCGGGGAGCACAGATACGCAGTATTTT; CDR3 protein: CASSRGGSGSTDTQYF
J gene: TRBJ2-5; V gene: TRBV5-6; D gene: TRBD2; clone size: -; CDR3 length: 18; CDR3 DNA: TGTGCCAGCCAACCGAGTGCAGCTAGCGGGGTATGGAGGGGGACCCAGTACTTC; CDR3 protein: CASQPSAASGVWRGTQYF
J gene: TRBJ1-1; V gene: TRBV4-1; D gene: -; clone size: few; CDR3 length: 15; CDR3 DNA: TGCGCCAGCAGCCAAGGCGGGGGAGTGAACACTGAAGCTTTCTTT; CDR3 protein: CASSQGGGVNTEAFF
J gene: TRBJ2-3; V gene: TRBV2; D gene: TRBD2; clone size: once; CDR3 length: 14; CDR3 DNA: TGTGCCAGCAGCGGGGGAGGGGATGCGGATACGCAGTATTTT; CDR3 protein: CASSGGGDADTQYF
J gene: TRBJ2-7; V gene: TRBV19; D gene: -; clone size: few; CDR3 length: 11; CDR3 DNA: TGTGCCAGTAGGACAGGCTACGAGCAGTACTTC; CDR3 protein: CASRTGYEQYF
J gene: TRBJ2-1; V gene: TRBV10-3; D gene: TRBD2; clone size: -; CDR3 length: 15; CDR3 DNA: TGTGCCATCAGTACCCGTGGGCGGGAGGCGGGTGAGCAGTTCTTC; CDR3 protein: CAISTRGREAGEQFF
J gene: TRBJ2-7; V gene: TRBV7-6; D gene: -; clone size: -; CDR3 length: 14; CDR3 DNA: TGTGCCAGCAGCTTAACTGGGAGCTCCTACGAGCAGTACTTC; CDR3 protein: CASSLTGSSYEQYF